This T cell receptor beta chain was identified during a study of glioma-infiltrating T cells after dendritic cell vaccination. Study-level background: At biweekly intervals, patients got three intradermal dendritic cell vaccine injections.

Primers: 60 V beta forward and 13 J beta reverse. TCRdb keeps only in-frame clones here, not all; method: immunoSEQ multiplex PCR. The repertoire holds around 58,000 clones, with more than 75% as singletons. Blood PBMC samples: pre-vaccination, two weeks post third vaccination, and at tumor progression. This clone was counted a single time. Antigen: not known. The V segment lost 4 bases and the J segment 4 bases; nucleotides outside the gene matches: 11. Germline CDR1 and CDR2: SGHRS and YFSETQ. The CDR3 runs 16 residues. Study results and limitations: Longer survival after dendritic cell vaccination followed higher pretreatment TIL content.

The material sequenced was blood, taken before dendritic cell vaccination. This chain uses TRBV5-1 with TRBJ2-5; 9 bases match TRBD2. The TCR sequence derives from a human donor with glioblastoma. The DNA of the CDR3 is TGCGCCAGCAGCCCAAACGGCGGGGGGGCCGGAGAGACCCAGTACTTC. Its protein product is CASSPNGGGAGETQYF.